This T cell receptor beta chain was sequenced for a study of control samples from healthy donors and cancer patients (TCRdb year 2020). After removal of 4 bases from V and 8 bases from J, the junction retains 4 bases not matched to a gene. CDR1 and CDR2 (SGDLS, YYNGEE) derive from the germline V gene. The CDR3 runs 12 residues from the cysteine to the phenylalanine. The entry retains the CDR3 DNA only, 36 bases that are in frame from base 1. Libraries came from the immunoSEQ multiplex PCR assay. TCRdb retrieved this table from immuneACCESS and kept in-frame rearrangements only. Not all clones are present; in checked studies, unresolved V genes account for under half, and no reason is known for the remainder. The sample records tens of thousands of clones, 88% of which are singletons. The ten largest account for about 39% of the sample. Remarks on this clone: It lacks a known antigen. Base qualities are not at hand, and no much larger clone is one base apart.

The rearrangement combines TRBV9 with TRBJ2-5, and 8 junction bases match TRBD2. Input material: PBMCs. This receptor was taken from a man aged 45 to 65 with head and neck cancer. The encoded CDR3 is CASSPGGVTQYF. The sequenced DNA: TGTGCCAGCAGCCCGGGGGGGGTAACCCAGTACTTC. This CDR3, with the reference TRBV9 and TRBJ2-5 proteins standing in past its ends, gives the full variable domain DSGVTQTPKHLITATGQRVTLRCSPRSGDLSVYWYQQSLDQGLQFLIQYYNGEERAKGNILERFSAQQFPDLHSELNLSSLELGDSALYFCASSPGGVTQYFGPGTRLLVL.